This T cell receptor beta chain was captured in a study of cytomegalovirus exposure and HLA in healthy donors. Whole-study findings and limits: One later analysis reportedly identified an Asian-associated ancestry cluster that showed fewer N-insertions than the approximately 700-donor mean. The authors considered a cluster of highly shared sequence variants likely to be a sequencing artifact. Altogether, 150 or so TCR beta chains were recorded as cytomegalovirus-associated.

On this clone itself: The target antigen is unknown. The same CDR3 arises from other DNA sequences in this sample as well.

The CDR3 spans 13 residues. In germline, CDR1 is SGHTA, CDR2 FQGNSA. V was clipped by 5 bases and J by 4 bases, with 11 bases between them. The PCR employed 60 Vbeta primers together with 13 Jbeta primers. Using immunoSEQ multiplex PCR, the repertoire was profiled, and TCRdb retains in-frame clones only, with some absent. The table has more than 65,000 clones, under 85% seen once. The chain is built from TRBV7-2 and TRBJ1-1, with a tentative D call TRBD1 (5 bases). Specimen: PBMCs. The receptor's source is a woman aged 40-49 years in good health and CMV-seropositive. The CDR3 loop is CASSLGTGTEAFF. DNA for the CDR3: TGTGCCAGCAGCCTAGGAACAGGCACTGAAGCTTTCTTT.